The rows below give T cell receptor beta chains drawn from one sample of a study of T cells after yellow fever vaccination. TCRdb re-derived calls from the 5' RACE reads in MiXCR, one entry per CDR3 protein. Here the sample spans around 300,000 distinct CDR3 sequences, 4.1% being singletons. The material sequenced was PBMCs, taken 5 days after the yellow fever booster vaccination. These TCRs come from a man between 18 and 35 years old who received the YFV17D yellow fever vaccine. CDR3s include the opening cysteine and the closing phenylalanine or tryptophan. The D gene is left open where the match is weak. The listing skips clone size in some rows; elsewhere it reads once, few, many or a size class.

clone_size cdr3_length j_call d_call v_call cdr3_aa cdr3_nt
many 14 TRBJ2-5 - TRBV7-9 CASSLRRDQETQYF TGTGCCAGCAGCTTAAGACGGGACCAAGAGACCCAGTACTTC
few 14 TRBJ2-3 TRBD2 TRBV6-2/TRBV6-3 CASSYETSGDTQYF TGTGCCAGCAGTTATGAGACTAGCGGAGATACGCAGTATTTT
many 14 TRBJ1-1 - TRBV7-3 CASSFGTVNTEAFF TGTGCCAGCAGCTTCGGGACGGTGAACACTGAAGCTTTCTTT
few 15 TRBJ1-1 - TRBV20-1 CSATSRRYTEGEAFF TGCAGTGCTACCTCCCGGAGGTATACGGAGGGTGAAGCTTTCTTT
- 16 TRBJ2-3 - TRBV18 CASSPPRGTLTDTQYF TGTGCCAGCTCACCCCCCCGAGGGACTCTCACAGATACGCAGTATTTT
many 15 TRBJ2-3 - TRBV18 CASSPRLTSTDTQYF TGTGCCAGCTCACCACGTTTGACTTCCACAGATACGCAGTATTTT
few 16 TRBJ2-1 TRBD2 TRBV4-2 CASSQGLAGGPEEQFF TGTGCCAGCAGCCAAGGCCTAGCGGGGGGGCCTGAGGAGCAGTTCTTC
many 18 TRBJ2-6 TRBD1 TRBV7-9 CASSSHRGTRWGANVLTF TGTGCCAGCAGCTCCCACAGGGGGACCCGGTGGGGGGCCAACGTCCTGACTTTC
many 12 TRBJ1-1 - TRBV18 CASSPRGAEAFF TGTGCCAGCTCACCACGGGGGGCTGAAGCTTTCTTT
- 14 TRBJ2-5 - TRBV6-2/TRBV6-3 CASSTPREQETQYF TGTGCCAGCAGCACCCCCCGGGAGCAAGAGACCCAGTACTTC
- 11 TRBJ2-7 - TRBV29-1 CSVDMGYEQYF TGCAGCGTTGATATGGGTTACGAGCAGTACTTC
- 16 TRBJ1-5 TRBD1 TRBV7-8 CASSLGRQGRDQPQHF TGTGCCAGCAGCTTAGGAAGACAGGGAAGGGATCAGCCCCAGCATTTT
- 16 TRBJ1-3 - TRBV6-6 CASSYSMDSSGNTIYF TGTGCCAGCAGTTACTCGATGGATAGCTCTGGAAACACCATATATTTT
- 15 TRBJ2-5 - TRBV4-1 CASSETLQGRVTQYF TGCGCCAGCAGCGAGACTCTACAGGGTAGAGTGACCCAGTACTTC
few 14 TRBJ2-1 TRBD2 TRBV11-3 CASSLEGGNNEQFF TGTGCCAGCAGCTTAGAGGGGGGGAACAATGAGCAGTTCTTC
few 15 TRBJ1-6 - TRBV28 CASKGGGSYNSPLHF TGTGCCAGCAAAGGGGGTGGCTCCTATAATTCACCCCTCCACTTT